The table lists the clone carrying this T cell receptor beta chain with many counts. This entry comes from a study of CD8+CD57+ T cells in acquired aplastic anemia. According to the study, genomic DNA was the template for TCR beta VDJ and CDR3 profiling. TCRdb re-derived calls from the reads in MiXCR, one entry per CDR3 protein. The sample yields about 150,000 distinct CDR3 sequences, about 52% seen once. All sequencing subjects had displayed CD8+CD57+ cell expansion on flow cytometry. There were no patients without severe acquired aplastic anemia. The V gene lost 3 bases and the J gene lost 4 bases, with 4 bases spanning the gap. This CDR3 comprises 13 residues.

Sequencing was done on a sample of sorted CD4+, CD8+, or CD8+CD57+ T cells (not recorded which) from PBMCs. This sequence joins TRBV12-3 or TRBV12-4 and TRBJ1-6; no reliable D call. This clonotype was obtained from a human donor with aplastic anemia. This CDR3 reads CASSLPYNSPLHF. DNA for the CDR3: TGTGCCAGCAGTTTGCCTTATAATTCACCCCTCCACTTT.